A selection of T cell receptor beta chains follows, all from one sample in a study of cytomegalovirus exposure and HLA in healthy donors. The method was immunoSEQ multiplex PCR; TCRdb's version includes in-frame clones alone and lacks a portion of them. The data show approximately 52,000 clones, over 55% seen once. Material for sequencing was PBMCs. The receptors shown here come from a man aged 40-49 years in good health and CMV-seropositive. CDR3s leave out the opening cysteine and the closing phenylalanine or tryptophan.

CDR3,length,J,V
ASSQGGAGQPQH,12,TRBJ1-5,TRBV2
ASSPRLTSTDTQY,13,TRBJ2-3,TRBV9
ASSRRTGANVLT,12,TRBJ2-6,TRBV11-1
ASSPLTGFNSPLH,13,TRBJ1-6,TRBV27
ASSYDREANVLT,12,TRBJ2-6,TRBV7-2
ASSLERNEETQY,12,TRBJ2-5,TRBV7-6
ASSPRQDGRGDGYT,14,TRBJ1-2,TRBV5-4
ASSLESRLAINNEQF,15,TRBJ2-1,TRBV7-2
ASSLAEGLNTDTQY,14,TRBJ2-3,TRBV5-1
ASSPNRGGGETQY,13,TRBJ2-5,TRBV7-8
ASSWVGGSNQPQH,13,TRBJ1-5,TRBV5-1
ASSQSIRDVHSTEAF,15,TRBJ1-1,TRBV7-8
ASSLVKRGPDTQY,13,TRBJ2-3,TRBV5-6